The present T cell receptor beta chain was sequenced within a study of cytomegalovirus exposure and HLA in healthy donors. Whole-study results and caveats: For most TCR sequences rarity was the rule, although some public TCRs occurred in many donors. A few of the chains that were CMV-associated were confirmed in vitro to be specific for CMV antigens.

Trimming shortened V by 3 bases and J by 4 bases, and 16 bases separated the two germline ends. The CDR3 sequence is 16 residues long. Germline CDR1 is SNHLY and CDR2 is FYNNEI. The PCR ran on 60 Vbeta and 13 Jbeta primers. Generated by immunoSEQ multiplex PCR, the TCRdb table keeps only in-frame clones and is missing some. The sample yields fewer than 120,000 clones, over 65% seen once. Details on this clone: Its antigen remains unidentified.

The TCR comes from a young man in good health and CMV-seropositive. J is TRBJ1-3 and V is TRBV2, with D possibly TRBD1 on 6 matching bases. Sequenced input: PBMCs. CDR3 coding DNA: TGTGCCAGCAGTGACTCAGGGGTCCGGGCCGGAAACACCATATATTTT. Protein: CASSDSGVRAGNTIYF. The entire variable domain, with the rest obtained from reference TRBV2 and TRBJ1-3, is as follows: EPEVTQTPSHQVTQMGQEVILRCVPISNHLYFYWYRQILGQKVEFLVSFYNNEISEKSEIFDDQFSVERPDGSNFTLKIRSTKLEDSAMYFCASSDSGVRAGNTIYFGEGSWLTVV.